The 9 T cell receptor beta chains below were found in one sample sequenced in a study of CD8 T cells in ankylosing spondylitis. Each CDR3 protein is one row after TCRdb ran MiXCR on the 5' RACE reads. The sample has hundreds of thousands of distinct CDR3 sequences, around 21% seen once. The material sequenced was blood, either unsorted or a sorted T cell fraction (not recorded which). Receptors originate from a female donor with ankylosing spondylitis or in good health (not recorded which).

This clonotype has only a few counts. This chain links TRBV7-2 with TRBJ2-7; D tentatively reads TRBD1 or TRBD2 (6 bases each). The V end was cut by 7 bases, the J end by 0 bases, with 13 bases between. Germline V gives CDR1 SGHTA, CDR2 FQGNSA. The CDR3 is 14 residues long. CDR3 nucleotides: TGTGCCAGCAAACGAGGGGGGCTCTCCTACGAGCAGTACTTC. Protein sequence: CASKRGGLSYEQYF.

In DNA form, the CDR3 reads TGTGCCAGCAGCACGGACCCCCACAATGAGCAGTTCTTC. Protein sequence: CASSTDPHNEQFF. The chain uses TRBV12-3 or TRBV12-4 and TRBJ2-1; D gene uncertain. CDR3 length: 13 residues. Trimming removed 6 bases from V and 5 bases from J, with 11 bases in between.

This clonotype appeared a few times. The rearrangement joins TRBV20-1 to TRBJ2-1; the D gene could be TRBD1 or TRBD2 (5 bases each). This CDR3 spans 13 amino acids. V lost 5 bases to trimming and J lost 7 bases, with 15 bases between them. Germline V gives CDR1 DFQATT, CDR2 SNEGSKA (reference sequence). The DNA of the CDR3 is TGCAGTGCTCCTAAGGGACCCGGGAATGAGCAGTTCTTC. Encoded protein: CSAPKGPGNEQFF.

The chain is built from TRBV6-1 and TRBJ2-1, with D possibly being TRBD1 (6 bases). CDR1 is MNHNS, CDR2 SASEGT, per germline. V was clipped by 5 bases and J by 0 bases, with 11 bases between them. This CDR3 contains 15 residues. CDR3 in DNA: TGTGCCAGCAGTATGACAGGACCCTCCTACAATGAGCAGTTCTTC. Amino acid sequence: CASSMTGPSYNEQFF.

This chain connects TRBV10-2 to TRBJ2-1; tentative D call: TRBD1 (6 bases). V was shortened by 11 bases and J by 7 bases, with 21 bases between the two germline ends. The CDR3 is 14 amino acids. Germline CDR1 and CDR2: WSHSY and SAAADI. In DNA, the CDR3 is TGCGCCGCAAGGGACACAATCCTGGGGAATGAGCAGTTCTTC. This sequence encodes CAARDTILGNEQFF.

The CDR3 nucleotides read TGTGCCAGCAGCGTCATAGCGGGAGGGCCGGGTGAGCAGTACTTC. Protein: CASSVIAGGPGEQYF. The genes are TRBV7-9 and TRBJ2-7; 11 positions agree with TRBD2. The CDR3 length is 15 residues. Germline V gene lookup returns CDR1 SEHNR and CDR2 FQNEAQ (reference sequence). V lost 5 bases to trimming and J lost 7 bases; unmatched junction nucleotides: 10.

This clonotype was detected only a few times. This sequence joins TRBV25-1 and TRBJ2-5; TRBD2 matches at 9 bases. The CDR3 is made up of 14 amino acids. In germline, CDR1 is MGHDK, CDR2 SYGVNS. J lost 5 bases, V lost 7 bases, and 8 bases had no gene match. CDR3 nucleotides: TGTGCCAGCAAGGGAGGACTAGCGTGGGAGACCCAGTACTTC. Amino acids: CASKGGLAWETQYF.

The chain recombines TRBV20-1 with TRBJ2-7; 10 bases fit TRBD2. The CDR3 is 16 residues long. The V and J ends lost 1 base and 6 bases, in that order; junction bases with no gene match: 12. The V gene's germline CDR1 is DFQATT and CDR2 SNEGSKA (reference sequence). CDR3 in amino acids: CSARGRGTSGTSEQYF. The CDR3 DNA reads TGCAGTGCTAGAGGCCGAGGTACTAGCGGGACAAGCGAGCAGTACTTC.

This clonotype was seen more than once but under ten times. The chain joins TRBV9 to TRBJ2-3; no clear D gene. This CDR3 spans 15 amino acids. The germline V gene encodes CDR1 SGDLS and CDR2 YYNGEE. The V and J ends lost 3 bases and 0 bases respectively, with 11 bases between them. The DNA for the CDR3 is TGTGCCAGCAGCGAGGACCCTACTAGCACAGATACGCAGTATTTT. It encodes CASSEDPTSTDTQYF.